The 17 T cell receptor beta chains listed next were all sequenced from one sample in a study of control samples from healthy donors and cancer patients. Profiled with immunoSEQ multiplex PCR; TCRdb holds only in-frame clones, not every one. The sample lists tens of thousands of clones, roughly 95% occurring once. Input material: blood. The receptors originated from a woman aged 18 to 35 in good health.

The J gene is TRBJ2-3, the V gene TRBV9; D is uncertain. The CDR3 runs to 14 residues. Deletions cut 0 bases from V and 3 bases from J, with 8 bases between. Germline lookup yields CDR1 SGDLS and CDR2 YYNGEE. The DNA of the CDR3 is TGTGCCAGCAGCGTAGCTGGGATAACAGATACGCAGTATTTT. It is translated as CASSVAGITDTQYF.

This sequence joins TRBV10-3 and TRBJ1-2, with D unresolved. The germline gives CDR1 ENHRY, CDR2 SYGVKD. Trimming cost V 2 bases and J 1 base, with 8 bases left between them. CDR3 size: 14 residues. The CDR3 loop reads CAISEDSLNYGYTF. For the CDR3, the DNA is TGTGCCATCAGTGAGGATTCGCTTAACTATGGCTACACCTTC.

The V gene is TRBV4-1, the J gene TRBJ1-3; 7 nucleotides agree with TRBD1. The CDR3 contains 15 residues. The V gene's germline CDR1 is MGHRA and CDR2 YSYEKL. Trimming removed 8 bases from V and 2 bases from J; junction bases left unmatched: 9. The CDR3 bases are TGCGCCAGCTCGCTACATACAGGGGCTGGAAACACCATATATTTT. Translating it yields CASSLHTGAGNTIYF.

The V gene is TRBV19, the J gene TRBJ1-3, with D uncertain. The CDR3 has 12 residues. Germline V CDR1 and CDR2: LNHDA, SQIVND (reference sequence). Trimming cost V 7 bases and J 7 bases, with 11 bases left between them. This chain's CDR3 is CASIGGPNTIYF. DNA for the CDR3: TGTGCCAGTATAGGTGGGCCGAACACCATATATTTT.

V is TRBV3-1 (or the pseudogene TRBV3-2) and J is TRBJ2-7; D is unresolved. Trimming left V 2 bases short and J 3 bases short, with 14 bases between. This CDR3 spans 15 amino acids. The germline CDR1 and CDR2 sequences are LGHDT and YNNKEL (reference sequence). The CDR3 DNA is TGTGCCAGCAGCCAAAGAGGAAGCAAGCGCTACGAGCAGTACTTC. It encodes CASSQRGSKRYEQYF.

The chain is built from TRBV29-1 and TRBJ2-2; tentative D call: TRBD1 (5 bases). The V gene lost 7 bases and the J gene lost 3 bases, with 9 bases spanning the gap. The germline V gene has CDR1 SQVTM and CDR2 ANQGSEA. The CDR3 consists of 12 residues. The CDR3 loop reads CSGLRDTGELFF. In DNA form, the CDR3 reads TGCAGCGGTCTCAGGGACACCGGGGAGCTGTTTTTT.

This chain uses TRBV7-8 with TRBJ2-7; possible D gene TRBD2, 5 bases. This CDR3 has 12 residues. Trimming took 5 bases from V and 4 from J, leaving 9 bases between them. Per germline, CDR1 SGHVS and CDR2 FQNEAQ. CDR3 in amino acids: CASSRERYEQYF. CDR3 in DNA: TGTGCCAGCAGCCGGGAACGTTACGAGCAGTACTTC.

The chain has TRBV4-1 and TRBJ1-5; 7 positions match TRBD1. This CDR3 contains 19 residues. Per the germline V gene, CDR1 is MGHRA and CDR2 is YSYEKL. Losses at the gene ends were 1 base for V and 5 bases for J; bases not matched to a gene: 17. CDR3 residues: CASSQVYSFRQGGHQPQHF. As DNA, the CDR3 is TGCGCCAGCAGCCAAGTCTATTCGTTTAGACAGGGCGGTCATCAGCCCCAGCATTTT.

The chain recombines TRBV4-1 with TRBJ2-2, with 8 bases identical to TRBD1. Trimming at V came to 1 base and at J to 5 bases, leaving 0 bases not matched to a gene. Germline CDR1 and CDR2: MGHRA and YSYEKL. The CDR3 runs 14 residues. The CDR3 loop reads CASSQGQGTGELFF. The CDR3 region has the DNA TGCGCCAGCAGCCAAGGACAGGGGACCGGGGAGCTGTTTTTT.

The V call is TRBV4-1, the J call TRBJ2-1; TRBD2 aligns across 8 bases. Losses at the gene ends were 0 bases for V and 9 bases for J; bases not matched to a gene: 10. Per germline, CDR1 MGHRA and CDR2 YSYEKL. The CDR3 length is 16 residues. The CDR3 sequence: CASSQESGGAIAEQFF. The CDR3 nucleotides read TGCGCCAGCAGCCAAGAGTCGGGGGGGGCTATCGCTGAGCAGTTCTTC.

The rearrangement joins TRBV18 to TRBJ2-7; TRBD1 or TRBD2 may be the D gene (5 bases each). This CDR3 is 15 amino acids long. Trimming stripped 3 bases from V and 0 bases from J, with 12 bases between. CDR1 KGHSH and CDR2 LQKENI come from the germline V gene. DNA of the CDR3: TGTGCCAGCTCACCCGGGGACGGTAGCTCCTACGAGCAGTACTTC. Its translation is CASSPGDGSSYEQYF.

Remarks on this clone: An end of the junction does not agree with germline; a read error may underlie this. V and J are TRBV12-3 or TRBV12-4 and TRBJ1-5; D is ambiguous. There are 12 residues in the CDR3. In DNA, the CDR3 is TGTGCCAGCAGTTTACCCAGCTCCCCCCGGCATTTT. Protein sequence: CASSLPSSPRHF.

The chain employs TRBV29-1 and TRBJ1-1; a possible D gene is TRBD1 (5 bases). The V end lost 7 bases, the J end lost 1 base, and 10 bases lay between the germline ends. The V gene's germline CDR1 is SQVTM and CDR2 ANQGSEA. This CDR3 region has 12 residues. The CDR3 DNA is TGCAGCGCCCGAACAGGGAACACTGAAGCTTTCTTT. It yields the protein CSARTGNTEAFF.

This sequence joins TRBV6-5 and TRBJ1-2; no clear D. The ends were cut back, 4 bases at V and 7 bases at J, with 10 bases in the middle. Looked up from germline, CDR1 is MNHEY and CDR2 is SVGAGI. There are 12 residues in the CDR3. CDR3 protein: CASSSGVVGYTF. CDR3 DNA: TGTGCCAGCAGTTCTGGGGTGGTTGGCTACACCTTC.

The CDR3 loop is CASSQDRLRSGTRYNEQFF. CDR3 nucleotide sequence: TGTGCCAGCAGCCAAGATCGCCTACGGTCGGGGACCCGCTACAATGAGCAGTTCTTC. This rearrangement joins TRBV4-2 to TRBJ2-1, with D perhaps being TRBD1 or TRBD2 (5 bases each). CDR3 length: 19 amino acids. Trimming took 0 bases from V and 3 from J, leaving 21 bases between them. Germline V gene sequence: CDR1 LGHNA, CDR2 YNFKEQ.

J is TRBJ1-2 and V is TRBV7-2; tentative D call: TRBD1 (6 bases). V lost 2 bases to trimming and J lost 1 base, with 14 bases between them. This CDR3 is 16 amino acids long. CDR1 is SGHTA and CDR2 is FQGNSA in the germline V gene. The CDR3 loop reads CASSLKDSVINYGYTF. CDR3 coding DNA: TGTGCCAGCAGCTTAAAGGACAGTGTCATTAACTATGGCTACACCTTC.

This clone was seen just once. V usage is TRBV19 and J usage is TRBJ2-2; D unresolved. Between the trimmed V and J ends, which lost 8 bases and 2 bases, there was a span of 6 bases. Germline V gives CDR1 LNHDA, CDR2 SQIVND (reference sequence). This CDR3 has 12 residues. The CDR3 coding sequence is TGTGCCAGTGGACCTAACACCGGGGAGCTGTTTTTT. Residues: CASGPNTGELFF. The full variable domain, completed using reference TRBV19 and TRBJ2-2, is DGGITQSPKYLFRKEGQNVTLSCEQNLNHDAMYWYRQDPGQGLRLIYYSQIVNDFQKGDIAEGYSVSREKKESFPLTVTSAQKNPTAFYLCASGPNTGELFFGEGSRLTVL.